This T cell receptor beta chain was retrieved from a study of blood T cell repertoires in COVID-19. Overall study context: T cells, B-cell-depleted T cells, or PBMCs supplied cDNA or gDNA.

As handled by the study authors: Amplification with reference gene primers provided the estimates of nucleated cell counts. The protocol was immunoSEQ multiplex PCR, while the TCRdb copy is restricted to in-frame clones and leaves out a portion. Clonal size and the V and J genes are those of that table, whereas D and trimming came from the DNA. The table shows 250,000 to 300,000 clones, with under 95% occurring only once. Germline trimming cut 9 bases from V and 1 base from J; bases unmatched to any gene: 16. The V gene's germline CDR1 is KGHDR and CDR2 SFDVKD. The CDR3 spans 19 residues. Participants spanned ages about 18 to 95 years and resided in roughly 22 US areas.

The sample was PBMCs or T cells enriched from blood (not recorded which). J is TRBJ2-3 and V is TRBV24-1; 12 bases fit TRBD2. The source is a woman in her thirties or forties with acute COVID-19. In DNA, the CDR3 is TGTGCCACCGCCGGGACTAGCGGGCTTCACGCCAAGGGCACAGATACGCAGTATTTT. Residues: CATAGTSGLHAKGTDTQYF.